Listed below are T cell receptor beta chains from one sample, sequenced in a study of tumor-infiltrating lymphocytes in oesophageal squamous cell carcinoma. TCRdb itself ran the PCR reads through MiXCR, one entry per CDR3 protein. This table holds about 20,000 distinct CDR3 sequences, about 43% found once. The sample consisted of normal esophageal tissue next to the tumor. Receptors were obtained from a male donor with esophageal squamous cell carcinoma. The CDR3 runs from the conserved cysteine through the conserved F or W. The order of the fields is J gene, clone size, V gene, D gene, CDR3 protein, CDR3 DNA. The D gene is left open where the match is weak. Clone size is shown for a subset of rows, as once, few, many or a class of expanded clone.

TRBJ2-5,NA,TRBV7-3,NA,CASSFGREETQYF,TGTGCCAGCAGCTTCGGCCGCGAAGAGACCCAGTACTTC
TRBJ2-5,NA,TRBV20-1,NA,CSARDQRAGRMETQYF,TGCAGTGCTAGAGATCAGCGGGCAGGGCGGATGGAGACCCAGTACTTC
TRBJ1-4,few,TRBV27,NA,CASSPGAEKLFF,TGTGCCAGCAGCCCAGGGGCTGAAAAACTGTTTTTT
TRBJ2-1,NA,TRBV9,TRBD2,CASSVGLAYEQFF,TGTGCCAGCAGCGTAGGACTAGCCTATGAGCAGTTCTTC
TRBJ1-4,few,TRBV7-2,NA,CASSPFPDEKLFF,TGTGCCAGCAGCCCATTCCCGGATGAAAAACTGTTTTTT
TRBJ2-3,few,TRBV20-1,TRBD2,CSARDYREVADTQYF,TGCAGTGCTAGAGATTACCGGGAGGTCGCAGATACGCAGTATTTT
TRBJ2-3,medium-sized,TRBV6-1,NA,CASSSMDTQYF,TGTGCCAGCAGTTCCATGGATACGCAGTATTTT
TRBJ1-1,NA,TRBV6-6,NA,CASKDKQFTEAFF,TGTGCCAGCAAGGATAAACAGTTCACTGAAGCTTTCTTT
TRBJ2-5,few,TRBV7-8,TRBD1,CASSLGTGEQYF,TGTGCCAGCAGCTTAGGGACAGGGGAGCAGTACTTC
TRBJ2-5,few,TRBV12-3/TRBV12-4,NA,CASSKARQETQYF,TGTGCCAGCAGTAAAGCTAGGCAAGAGACCCAGTACTTC
TRBJ2-5,NA,TRBV7-9,NA,CASSLGEAQGSETQYF,TGTGCCAGCAGCTTAGGGGAAGCCCAAGGTTCGGAGACCCAGTACTTC
TRBJ1-6,NA,TRBV12-3/TRBV12-4,NA,CASSLGQLNSPLHF,TGTGCCAGCAGCCTGGGACAACTCAATTCACCCCTCCACTTT
TRBJ2-5,few,TRBV7-6,TRBD2,CASSLAGGLSETQYF,TGTGCTAGCAGCTTAGCGGGGGGCCTGTCAGAGACCCAGTACTTC
TRBJ2-1,NA,TRBV18,TRBD1,CASSPDRVHNEQFF,TGTGCCAGCTCACCGGACAGGGTCCACAATGAGCAGTTCTTC
TRBJ2-2,NA,TRBV7-2,NA,CASSLQQLTGELFF,TGTGCCAGCAGCTTGCAGCAACTTACCGGGGAGCTGTTTTTT
TRBJ2-1,NA,TRBV5-1,NA,CARQGGGYNEQFF,TGCGCCCGCCAGGGGGGAGGGTACAATGAGCAGTTCTTC
TRBJ1-2,once,TRBV24-1,NA,CATSDSIRDGYTF,TGTGCCACCAGTGATTCGATCAGGGATGGCTACACCTTC
TRBJ2-3,NA,TRBV6-1,NA,CASSSSVGTDTQYF,TGTGCCAGCAGCAGTAGCGTGGGCACAGATACGCAGTATTTT